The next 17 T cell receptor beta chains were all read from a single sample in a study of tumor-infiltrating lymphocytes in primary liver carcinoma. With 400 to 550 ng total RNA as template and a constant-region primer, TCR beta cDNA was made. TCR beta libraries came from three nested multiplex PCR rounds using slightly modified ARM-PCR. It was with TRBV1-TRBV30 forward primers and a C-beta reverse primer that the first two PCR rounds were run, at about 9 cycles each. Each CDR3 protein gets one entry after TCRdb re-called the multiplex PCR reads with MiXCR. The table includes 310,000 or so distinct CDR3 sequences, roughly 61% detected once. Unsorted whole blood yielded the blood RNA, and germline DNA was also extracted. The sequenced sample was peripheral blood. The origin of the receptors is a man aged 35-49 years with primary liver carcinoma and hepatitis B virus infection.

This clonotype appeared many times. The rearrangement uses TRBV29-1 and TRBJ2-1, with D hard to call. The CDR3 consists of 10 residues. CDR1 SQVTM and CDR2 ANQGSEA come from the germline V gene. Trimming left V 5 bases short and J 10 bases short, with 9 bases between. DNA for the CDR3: TGCAGCGTTCTCACCTCCGAGCAGTTCTTC. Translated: CSVLTSEQFF.

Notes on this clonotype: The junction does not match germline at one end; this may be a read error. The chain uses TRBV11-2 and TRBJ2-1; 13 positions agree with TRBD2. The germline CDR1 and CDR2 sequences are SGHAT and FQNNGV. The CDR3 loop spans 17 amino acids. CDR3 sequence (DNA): TGTGCCAGCAGCATGAGACTAGCGGGAGGTTCATACAATAAGCAGTTCTTC. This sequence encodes CASSMRLAGGSYNKQFF.

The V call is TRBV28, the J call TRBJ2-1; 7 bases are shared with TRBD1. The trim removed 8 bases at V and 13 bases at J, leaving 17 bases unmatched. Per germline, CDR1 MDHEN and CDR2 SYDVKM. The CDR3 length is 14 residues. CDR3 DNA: TGTGCCAGCGGAGCATTCAGGGGGTTAGGTGAACAGTTCTTC. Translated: CASGAFRGLGEQFF.

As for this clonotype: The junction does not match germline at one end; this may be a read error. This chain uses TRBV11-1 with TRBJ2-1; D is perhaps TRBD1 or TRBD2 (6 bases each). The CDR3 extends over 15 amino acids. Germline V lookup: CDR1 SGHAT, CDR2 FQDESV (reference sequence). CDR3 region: CANSSRGRSYNEQFF. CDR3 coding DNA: TGTGCCAACAGCTCCCGGGGGCGCTCATACAATGAGCAGTTCTTC.

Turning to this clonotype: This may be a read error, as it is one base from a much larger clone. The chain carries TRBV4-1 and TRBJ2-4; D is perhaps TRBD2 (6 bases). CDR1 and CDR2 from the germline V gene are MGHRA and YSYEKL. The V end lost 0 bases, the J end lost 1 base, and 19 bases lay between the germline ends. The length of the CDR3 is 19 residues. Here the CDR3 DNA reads TGCGCCAGCAGCCAAGAGGCCAGTCCGGGGGTGTTGGCCAAAAACATTCAGTACTTC. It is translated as CASSQEASPGVLAKNIQYF.

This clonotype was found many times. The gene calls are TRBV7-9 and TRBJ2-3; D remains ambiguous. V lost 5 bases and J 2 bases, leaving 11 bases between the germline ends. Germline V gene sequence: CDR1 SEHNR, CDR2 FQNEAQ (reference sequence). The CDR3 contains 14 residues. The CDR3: CASSPRLYTDTQYF. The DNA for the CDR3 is TGTGCCAGCAGCCCCCGTCTGTACACAGATACGCAGTATTTT. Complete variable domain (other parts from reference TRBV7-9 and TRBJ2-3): DTGVSQNPRHKITKRGQNVTFRCDPISEHNRLYWYRQTLGQGPEFLTYFQNEAQLEKSRLLSDRFSAERPKGSFSTLEIQRTEQGDSAMYLCASSPRLYTDTQYFGPGTRLTVL.

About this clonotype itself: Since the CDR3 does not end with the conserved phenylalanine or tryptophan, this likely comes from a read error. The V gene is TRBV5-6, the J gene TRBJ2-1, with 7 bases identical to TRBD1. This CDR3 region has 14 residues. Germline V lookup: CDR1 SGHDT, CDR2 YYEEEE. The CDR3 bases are TGTGCTAGCAGCCCTGGGACAGATTACAATGAGCAGTTCTAC. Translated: CASSPGTDYNEQFY.

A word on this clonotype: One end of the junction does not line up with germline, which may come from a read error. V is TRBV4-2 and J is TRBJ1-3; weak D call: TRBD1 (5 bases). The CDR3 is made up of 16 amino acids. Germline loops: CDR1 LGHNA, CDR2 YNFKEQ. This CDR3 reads CACSQPGLNPGNTIYF. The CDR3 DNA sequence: TGTGCCTGCAGCCAACCGGGACTGAACCCTGGAAACACCATATATTTT.

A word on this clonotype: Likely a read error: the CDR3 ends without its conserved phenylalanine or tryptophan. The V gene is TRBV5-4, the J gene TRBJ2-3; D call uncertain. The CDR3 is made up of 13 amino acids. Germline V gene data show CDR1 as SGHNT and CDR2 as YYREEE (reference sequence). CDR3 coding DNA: TGTGCCAGCAACTTGGTCCAGCCAGATACGCAGTATCTT. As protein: CASNLVQPDTQYL.

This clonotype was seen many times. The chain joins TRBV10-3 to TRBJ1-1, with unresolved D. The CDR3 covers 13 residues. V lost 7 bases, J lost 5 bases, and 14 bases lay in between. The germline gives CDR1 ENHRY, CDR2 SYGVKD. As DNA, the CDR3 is TGTGCCATCACGAGTCCGGGTCGGACTGAAGCTTTCTTT. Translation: CAITSPGRTEAFF.

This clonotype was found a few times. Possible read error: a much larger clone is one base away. The CDR3 here is CASRDVVGGEEQFF. The CDR3 region has the DNA TGTGCCAGCAGAGATGTTGTAGGGGGCGAGGAGCAGTTCTTC. The chain is built from TRBV6-6 and TRBJ2-1; 7 positions match TRBD1. The germline gives CDR1 MNHNY, CDR2 SVGAGI (reference sequence). The CDR3 loop spans 14 amino acids. V shed 6 bases, J shed 10 bases, and the junction held 12 bases outside the gene matches.

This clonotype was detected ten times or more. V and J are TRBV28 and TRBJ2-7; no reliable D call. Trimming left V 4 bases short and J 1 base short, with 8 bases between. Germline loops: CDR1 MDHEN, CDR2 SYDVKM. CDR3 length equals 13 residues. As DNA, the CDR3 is TGTGCCAGCAGTTATTACGGTTCCTACGAGCAGTACTTC. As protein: CASSYYGSYEQYF.

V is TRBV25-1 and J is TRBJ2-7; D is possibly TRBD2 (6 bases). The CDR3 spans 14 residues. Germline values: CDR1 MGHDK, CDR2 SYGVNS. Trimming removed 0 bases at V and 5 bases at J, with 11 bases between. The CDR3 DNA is TGTGCCAGCAGTGAATATGGGGGGTTACACGAGCAGTACTTC. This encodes CASSEYGGLHEQYF.

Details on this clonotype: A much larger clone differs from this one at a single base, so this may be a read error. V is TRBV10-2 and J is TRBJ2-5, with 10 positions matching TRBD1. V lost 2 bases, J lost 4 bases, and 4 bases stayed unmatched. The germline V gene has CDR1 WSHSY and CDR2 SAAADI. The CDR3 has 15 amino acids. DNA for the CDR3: TGCGCCAGCAGTGAGGCGGACAGGGGGGCAGAGACCCAGTACTTC. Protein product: CASSEADRGAETQYF.

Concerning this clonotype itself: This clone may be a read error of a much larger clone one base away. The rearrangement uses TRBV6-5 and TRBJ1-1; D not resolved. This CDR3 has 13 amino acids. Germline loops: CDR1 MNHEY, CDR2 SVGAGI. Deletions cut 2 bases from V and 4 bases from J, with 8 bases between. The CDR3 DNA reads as TGTGCCAGCAGTTACGTCGGGAGCACTGAAGCTTTCTTT. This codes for CASSYVGSTEAFF.

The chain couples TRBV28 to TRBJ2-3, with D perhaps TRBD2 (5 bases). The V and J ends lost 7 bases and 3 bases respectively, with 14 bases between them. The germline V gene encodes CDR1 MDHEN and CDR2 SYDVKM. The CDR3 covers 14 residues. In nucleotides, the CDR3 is TGTGCCAGCACCCCTCCGGGATTTACAGATACGCAGTATTTT. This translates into CASTPPGFTDTQYF.

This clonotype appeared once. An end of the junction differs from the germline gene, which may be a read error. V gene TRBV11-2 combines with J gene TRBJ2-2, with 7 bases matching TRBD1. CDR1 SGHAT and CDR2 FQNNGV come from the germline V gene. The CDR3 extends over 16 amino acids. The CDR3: CASSKQGVRVTGELSF. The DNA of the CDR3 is TGTGCCAGCAGCAAGCAGGGCGTCAGAGTAACAGGGGAGCTGTCTTTT.